This T cell receptor beta chain was observed in a study of vaccination and CD4 T cells after COVID-19. Study information: The makeup of the convalescents was six males and four females, two of them Hispanic. Those taking part got two shots of either the BNT162b2 or the mRNA-1273 vaccine. Taking of post-vaccine samples occurred a median approximately 70 days after dose two (range 14 to 241). As control conditions, cultures were given either a CEFX pool serving as positive control, an HIV-1 Nef pool, or no peptide at all.

The J segment lost 3 bases and the V segment lost 6 bases, leaving 11 bases of the junction unmatched. The germline V gene encodes CDR1 SNHLY and CDR2 FYNNEI. The CDR3 has 16 amino acids. Sequenced with the Oncomine TCR Beta short-read assay was DNA taken from cultured CD4+ T cells. TCRdb re-derived calls from the PCR reads in MiXCR, one entry per CDR3 protein. Of some 11,000 distinct CDR3 sequences listed, under 30% are singletons. Sample treatment: approximately 10-day PBMC culture with coronavirus spike peptide pools or control peptides (ViraFEST assay). With respect to this clonotype: Its antigen is unidentified.

Specimen: cultured CD4+ T cells from blood. The chain employs TRBV2 and TRBJ2-1; 7 bases fit TRBD2. This TCR was recovered from a human donor with COVID-19. In nucleotides, the CDR3 is TGTGCCAGCAGACAAAGCGGGGTCGACTTCTACAATGAGCAGTTCTTC. It is translated as CASRQSGVDFYNEQFF.